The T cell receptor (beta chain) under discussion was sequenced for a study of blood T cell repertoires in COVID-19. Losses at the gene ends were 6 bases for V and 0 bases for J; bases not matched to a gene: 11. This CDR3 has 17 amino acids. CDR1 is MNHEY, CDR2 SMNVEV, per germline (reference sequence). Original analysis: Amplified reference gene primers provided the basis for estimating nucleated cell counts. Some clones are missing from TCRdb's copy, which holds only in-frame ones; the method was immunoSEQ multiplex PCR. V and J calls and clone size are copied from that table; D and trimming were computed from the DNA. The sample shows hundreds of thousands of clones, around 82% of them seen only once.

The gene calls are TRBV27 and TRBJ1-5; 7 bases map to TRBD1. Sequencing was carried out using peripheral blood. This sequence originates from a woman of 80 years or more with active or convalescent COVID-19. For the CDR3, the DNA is TGTGCCAGCAGCAAGAGGGGGACAGATTTTAGCAATCAGCCCCAGCATTTT. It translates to CASSKRGTDFSNQPQHF.